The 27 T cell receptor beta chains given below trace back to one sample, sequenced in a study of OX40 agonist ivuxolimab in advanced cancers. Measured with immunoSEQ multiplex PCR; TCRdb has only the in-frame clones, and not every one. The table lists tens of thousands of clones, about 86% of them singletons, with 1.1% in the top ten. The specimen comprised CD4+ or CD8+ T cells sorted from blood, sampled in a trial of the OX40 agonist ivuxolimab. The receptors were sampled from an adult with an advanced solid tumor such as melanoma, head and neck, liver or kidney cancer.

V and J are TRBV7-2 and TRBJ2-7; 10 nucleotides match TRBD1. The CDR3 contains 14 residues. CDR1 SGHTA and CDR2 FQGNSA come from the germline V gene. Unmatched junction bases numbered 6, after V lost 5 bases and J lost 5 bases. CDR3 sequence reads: CASSVRQGANEQYF. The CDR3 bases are TGTGCCAGCAGCGTCCGACAGGGGGCCAACGAGCAGTACTTC.

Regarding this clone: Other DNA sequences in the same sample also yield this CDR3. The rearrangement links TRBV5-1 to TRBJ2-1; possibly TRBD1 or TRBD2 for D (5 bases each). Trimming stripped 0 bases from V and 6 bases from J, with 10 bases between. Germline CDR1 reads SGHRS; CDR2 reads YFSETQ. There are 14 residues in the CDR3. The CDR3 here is CASSLAPGSNEQFF. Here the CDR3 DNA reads TGCGCCAGCAGCTTGGCTCCAGGGAGCAATGAGCAGTTCTTC.

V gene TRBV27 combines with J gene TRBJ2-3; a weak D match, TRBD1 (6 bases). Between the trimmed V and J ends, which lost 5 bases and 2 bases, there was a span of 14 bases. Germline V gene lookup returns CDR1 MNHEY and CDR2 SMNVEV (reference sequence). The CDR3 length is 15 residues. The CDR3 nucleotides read TGTGCCAGCAGTAAACCGGGACATTACACAGATACGCAGTATTTT. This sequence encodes CASSKPGHYTDTQYF.

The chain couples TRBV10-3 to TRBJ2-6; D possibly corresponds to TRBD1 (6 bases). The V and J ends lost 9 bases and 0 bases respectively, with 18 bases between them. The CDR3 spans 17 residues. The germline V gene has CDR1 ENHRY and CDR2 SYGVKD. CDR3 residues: CAISDPGQLSGANVLTF. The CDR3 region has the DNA TGTGCCATTTCTGATCCGGGACAACTCTCTGGGGCCAACGTCCTGACTTTC.

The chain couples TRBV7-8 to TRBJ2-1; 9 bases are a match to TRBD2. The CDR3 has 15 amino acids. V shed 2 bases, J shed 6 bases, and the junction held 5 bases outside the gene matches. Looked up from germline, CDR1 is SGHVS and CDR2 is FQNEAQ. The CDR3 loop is CASSLRREGRNEQFF. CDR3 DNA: TGTGCCAGCAGCTTACGGCGGGAGGGCCGCAATGAGCAGTTCTTC.

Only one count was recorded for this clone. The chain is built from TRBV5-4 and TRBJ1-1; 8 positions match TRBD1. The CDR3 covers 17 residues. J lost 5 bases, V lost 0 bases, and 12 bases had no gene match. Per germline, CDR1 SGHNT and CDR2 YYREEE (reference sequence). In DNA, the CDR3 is TGTGCCAGCAGCTTGGACAGGGGGGGTGGGTGGAAAACTGAAGCTTTCTTT. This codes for CASSLDRGGGWKTEAFF.

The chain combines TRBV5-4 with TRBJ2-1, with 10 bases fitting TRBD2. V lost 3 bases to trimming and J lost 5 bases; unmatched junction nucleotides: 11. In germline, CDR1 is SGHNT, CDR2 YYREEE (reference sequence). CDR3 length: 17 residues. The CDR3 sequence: CASSSLGASGRHNEQFF. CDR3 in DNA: TGTGCCAGCAGCTCCCTGGGGGCTAGCGGGAGACACAATGAGCAGTTCTTC.

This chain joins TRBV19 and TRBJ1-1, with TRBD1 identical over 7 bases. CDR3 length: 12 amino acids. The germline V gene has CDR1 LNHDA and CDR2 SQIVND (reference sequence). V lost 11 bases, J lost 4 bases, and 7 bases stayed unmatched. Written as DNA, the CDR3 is TGTGCCTGCCGGGACAGCCCCACTGAAGCTTTCTTT. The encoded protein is CACRDSPTEAFF.

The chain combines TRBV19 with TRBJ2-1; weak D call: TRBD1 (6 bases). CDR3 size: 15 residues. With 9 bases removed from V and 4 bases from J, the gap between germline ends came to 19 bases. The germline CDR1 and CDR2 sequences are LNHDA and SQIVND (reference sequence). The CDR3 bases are TGTGCCAGCAGTGATCGGACAGTCCGGTACAATGAGCAGTTCTTC. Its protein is CASSDRTVRYNEQFF. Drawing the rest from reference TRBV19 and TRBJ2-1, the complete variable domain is DGGITQSPKYLFRKEGQNVTLSCEQNLNHDAMYWYRQDPGQGLRLIYYSQIVNDFQKGDIAEGYSVSREKKESFPLTVTSAQKNPTAFYLCASSDRTVRYNEQFFGPGTRLTVL.

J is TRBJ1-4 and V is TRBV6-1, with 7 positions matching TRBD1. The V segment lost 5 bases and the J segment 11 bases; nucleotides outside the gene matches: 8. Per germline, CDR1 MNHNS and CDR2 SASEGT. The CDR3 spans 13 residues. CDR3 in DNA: TGTGCCAGCAGTCCGCGGACAGGTTGGAAACTGTTTTTT. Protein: CASSPRTGWKLFF.

Written as DNA, the CDR3 is TGCGCCAGCAGGGGACAGGGAAGAAACTATGGCTACACCTTC. Its protein is CASRGQGRNYGYTF. The chain recombines TRBV4-1 with TRBJ1-2, with 9 positions matching TRBD1. CDR1 is MGHRA and CDR2 is YSYEKL in the germline V gene. This CDR3 spans 14 amino acids. Trimming removed 6 bases from V and 2 bases from J; junction bases left unmatched: 4.

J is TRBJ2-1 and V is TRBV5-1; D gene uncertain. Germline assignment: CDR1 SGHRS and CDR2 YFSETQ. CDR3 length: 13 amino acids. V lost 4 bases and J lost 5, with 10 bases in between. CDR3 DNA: TGCGCCAGCAGCACCCGGATAGACAATGAGCAGTTCTTC. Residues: CASSTRIDNEQFF.

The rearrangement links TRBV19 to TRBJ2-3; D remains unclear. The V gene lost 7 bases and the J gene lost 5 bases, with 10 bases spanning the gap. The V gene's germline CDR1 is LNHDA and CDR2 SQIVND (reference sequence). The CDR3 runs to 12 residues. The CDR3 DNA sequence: TGTGCCAGTATTGGGTCGGGAGATACGCAGTATTTT. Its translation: CASIGSGDTQYF.

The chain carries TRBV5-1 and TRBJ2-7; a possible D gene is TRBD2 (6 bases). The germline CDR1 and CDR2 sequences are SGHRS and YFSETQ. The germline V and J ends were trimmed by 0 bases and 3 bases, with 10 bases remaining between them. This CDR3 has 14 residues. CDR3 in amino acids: CASSLGGGDYEQYF. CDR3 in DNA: TGCGCCAGCAGCTTGGGAGGAGGGGACTACGAGCAGTACTTC.

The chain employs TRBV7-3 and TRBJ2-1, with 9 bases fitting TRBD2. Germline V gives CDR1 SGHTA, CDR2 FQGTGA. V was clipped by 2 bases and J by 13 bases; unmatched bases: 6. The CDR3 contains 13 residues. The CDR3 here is CASSLGASGKQFF. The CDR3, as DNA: TGTGCCAGCAGCTTAGGGGCTAGCGGGAAACAGTTCTTC. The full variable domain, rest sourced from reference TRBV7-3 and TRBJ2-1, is GAGVSQTPSNKVTEKGKYVELRCDPISGHTALYWYRQSLGQGPEFLIYFQGTGAADDSGLPNDRFFAVRPEGSVSTLKIQRTERGDSAVYLCASSLGASGKQFFGPGTRLTVL.

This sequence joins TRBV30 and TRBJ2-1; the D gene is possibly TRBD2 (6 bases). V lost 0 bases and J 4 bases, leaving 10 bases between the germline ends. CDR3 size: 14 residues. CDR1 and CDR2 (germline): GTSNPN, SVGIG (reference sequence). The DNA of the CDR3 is TGTGCCTGGAGTGTACGGGGACTTTACAATGAGCAGTTCTTC. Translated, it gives CAWSVRGLYNEQFF.

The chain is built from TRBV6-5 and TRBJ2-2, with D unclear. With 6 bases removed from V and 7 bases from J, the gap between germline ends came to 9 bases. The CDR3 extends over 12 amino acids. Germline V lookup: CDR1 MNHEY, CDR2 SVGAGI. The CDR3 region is CASSPMVGELFF. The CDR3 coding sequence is TGTGCCAGCAGCCCGATGGTCGGGGAGCTGTTTTTT.

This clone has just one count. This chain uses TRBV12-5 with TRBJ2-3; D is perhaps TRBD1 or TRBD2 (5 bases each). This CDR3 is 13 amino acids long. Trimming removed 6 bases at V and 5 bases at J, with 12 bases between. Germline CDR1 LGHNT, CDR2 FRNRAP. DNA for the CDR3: TGTGCTAGTGGCCGGGACCAAGGAGATACGCAGTATTTT. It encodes CASGRDQGDTQYF. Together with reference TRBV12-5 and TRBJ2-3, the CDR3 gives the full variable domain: DARVTQTPRHKVTEMGQEVTMRCQPILGHNTVFWYRQTMMQGLELLAYFRNRAPLDDSGMPKDRFSAEMPDATLATLKIQPSEPRDSAVYFCASGRDQGDTQYFGPGTRLTVL.

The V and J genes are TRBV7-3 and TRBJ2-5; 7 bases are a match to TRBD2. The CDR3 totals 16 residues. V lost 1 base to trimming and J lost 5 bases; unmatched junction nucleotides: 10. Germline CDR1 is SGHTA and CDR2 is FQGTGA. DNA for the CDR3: TGTGCCAGCAGCTTAAGAGCGGCGGGAGCGGGGGAGACCCAGTACTTC. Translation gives CASSLRAAGAGETQYF.

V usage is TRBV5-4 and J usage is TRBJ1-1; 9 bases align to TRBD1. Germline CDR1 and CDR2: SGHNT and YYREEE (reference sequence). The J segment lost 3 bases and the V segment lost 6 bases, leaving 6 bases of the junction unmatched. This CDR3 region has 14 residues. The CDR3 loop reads CASILTGGHTEAFF. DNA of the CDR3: TGTGCCAGCATTCTGACAGGGGGACACACTGAAGCTTTCTTT. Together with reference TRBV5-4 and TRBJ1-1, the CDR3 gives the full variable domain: ETGVTQSPTHLIKTRGQQVTLRCSSQSGHNTVSWYQQALGQGPQFIFQYYREEENGRGNFPPRFSGLQFPNYSSELNVNALELDDSALYLCASILTGGHTEAFFGQGTRLTVV.

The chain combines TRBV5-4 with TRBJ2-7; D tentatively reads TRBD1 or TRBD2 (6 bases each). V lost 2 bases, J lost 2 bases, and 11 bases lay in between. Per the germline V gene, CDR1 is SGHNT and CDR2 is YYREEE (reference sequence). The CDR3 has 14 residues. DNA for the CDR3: TGTGCCAGCAGCTTAGCGGAGGGGGCCTACGAGCAGTACTTC. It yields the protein CASSLAEGAYEQYF.

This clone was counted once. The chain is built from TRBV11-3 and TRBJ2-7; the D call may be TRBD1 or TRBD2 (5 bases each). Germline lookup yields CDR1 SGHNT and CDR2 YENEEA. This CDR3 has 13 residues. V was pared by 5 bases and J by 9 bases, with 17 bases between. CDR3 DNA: TGTGCCAGCAGCATGGGACCGGCTACGGGGCAGTACTTC. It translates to CASSMGPATGQYF.

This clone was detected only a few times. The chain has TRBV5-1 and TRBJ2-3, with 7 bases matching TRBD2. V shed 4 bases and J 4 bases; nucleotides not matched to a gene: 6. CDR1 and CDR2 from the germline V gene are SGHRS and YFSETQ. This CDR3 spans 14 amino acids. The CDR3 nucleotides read TGCGCCAGCAGCCGAGCGGGAAACGCAGATACGCAGTATTTT. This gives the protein CASSRAGNADTQYF.

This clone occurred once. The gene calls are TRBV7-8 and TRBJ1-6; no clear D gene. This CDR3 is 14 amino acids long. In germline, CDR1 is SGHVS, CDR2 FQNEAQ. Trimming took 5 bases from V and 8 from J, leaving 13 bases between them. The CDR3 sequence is CASSRRLADSPLHF. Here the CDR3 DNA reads TGTGCCAGCAGCCGCCGCCTTGCAGATTCACCCCTCCACTTT.

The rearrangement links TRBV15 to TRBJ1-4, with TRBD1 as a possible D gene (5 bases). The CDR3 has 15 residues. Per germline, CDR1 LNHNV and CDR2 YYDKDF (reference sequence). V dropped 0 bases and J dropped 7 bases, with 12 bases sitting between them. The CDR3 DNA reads TGTGCCACCAGCAGAGACAGGGTAGAAAGTGAAAAACTGTTTTTT. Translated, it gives CATSRDRVESEKLFF.

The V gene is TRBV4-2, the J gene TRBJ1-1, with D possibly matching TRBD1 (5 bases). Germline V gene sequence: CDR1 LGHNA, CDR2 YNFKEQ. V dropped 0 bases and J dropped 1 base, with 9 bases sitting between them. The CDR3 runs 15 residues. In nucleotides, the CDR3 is TGTGCCAGCAGCCAAGACTGGGGCACGAACACTGAAGCTTTCTTT. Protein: CASSQDWGTNTEAFF.

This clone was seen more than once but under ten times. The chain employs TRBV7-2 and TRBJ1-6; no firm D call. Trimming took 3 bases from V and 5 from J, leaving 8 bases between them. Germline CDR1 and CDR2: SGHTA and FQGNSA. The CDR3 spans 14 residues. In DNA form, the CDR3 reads TGTGCCAGCAGCTTCCAGCACAATAATTCACCCCTCCACTTT. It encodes CASSFQHNNSPLHF.